This TCR beta chain was observed in a study of blood T cell repertoires in COVID-19. The CDR3 spans 13 residues. Trimming pared 3 bases from V and 4 bases from J, leaving 8 bases between. Measured with immunoSEQ multiplex PCR; TCRdb has only the in-frame clones, and not every one. The sample contains about 13,000 clones, approximately 90% of which appear only once. Specimen: peripheral blood. The rearrangement uses TRBV12-3 or TRBV12-4 and TRBJ2-3, with D maybe TRBD2 (5 bases). This clonotype was sampled from a human donor in a cohort sampled during active COVID-19. The CDR3 nucleotides are TGTGCCAGCAGTTTCCTAGCCGCAGATACGCAGTATTTT. Translation gives CASSFLAADTQYF.